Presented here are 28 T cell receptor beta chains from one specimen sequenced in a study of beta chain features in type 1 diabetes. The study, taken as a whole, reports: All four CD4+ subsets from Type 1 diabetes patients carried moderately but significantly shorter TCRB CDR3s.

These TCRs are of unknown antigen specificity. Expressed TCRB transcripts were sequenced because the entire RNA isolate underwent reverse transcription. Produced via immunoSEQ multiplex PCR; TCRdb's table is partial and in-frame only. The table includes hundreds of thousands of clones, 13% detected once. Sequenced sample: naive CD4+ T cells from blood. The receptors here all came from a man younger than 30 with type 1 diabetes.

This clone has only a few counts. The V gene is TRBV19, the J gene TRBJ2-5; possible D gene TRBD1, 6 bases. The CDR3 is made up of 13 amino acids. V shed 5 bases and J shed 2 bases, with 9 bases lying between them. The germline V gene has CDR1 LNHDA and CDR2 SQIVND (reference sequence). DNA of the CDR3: TGTGCCAGTAGTTACGGACAGCAAGAGACCCAGTACTTC. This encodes CASSYGQQETQYF. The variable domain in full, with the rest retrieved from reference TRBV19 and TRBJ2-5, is DGGITQSPKYLFRKEGQNVTLSCEQNLNHDAMYWYRQDPGQGLRLIYYSQIVNDFQKGDIAEGYSVSREKKESFPLTVTSAQKNPTAFYLCASSYGQQETQYFGPGTRLLVL.

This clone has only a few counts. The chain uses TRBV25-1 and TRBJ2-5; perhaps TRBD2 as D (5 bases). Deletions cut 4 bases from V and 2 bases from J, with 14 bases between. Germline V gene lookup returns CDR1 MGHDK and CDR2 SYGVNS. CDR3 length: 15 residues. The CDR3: CASSGSGGQQETQYF. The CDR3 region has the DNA TGTGCCAGCAGTGGTTCTGGCGGGCAACAAGAGACCCAGTACTTC.

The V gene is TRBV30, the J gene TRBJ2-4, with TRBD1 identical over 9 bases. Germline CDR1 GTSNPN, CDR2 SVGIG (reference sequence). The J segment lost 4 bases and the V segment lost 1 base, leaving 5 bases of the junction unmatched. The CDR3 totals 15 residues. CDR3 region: CAWSDGGTGKNIQYF. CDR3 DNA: TGTGCCTGGAGTGACGGGGGGACAGGGAAAAACATTCAGTACTTC.

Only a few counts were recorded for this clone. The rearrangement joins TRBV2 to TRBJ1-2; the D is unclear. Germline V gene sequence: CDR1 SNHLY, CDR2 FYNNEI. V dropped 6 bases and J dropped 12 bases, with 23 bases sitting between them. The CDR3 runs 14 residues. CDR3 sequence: CASRSPRGIMGHTF. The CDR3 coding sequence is TGTGCCAGCAGGTCCCCCCGAGGTATCATGGGTCACACCTTC.

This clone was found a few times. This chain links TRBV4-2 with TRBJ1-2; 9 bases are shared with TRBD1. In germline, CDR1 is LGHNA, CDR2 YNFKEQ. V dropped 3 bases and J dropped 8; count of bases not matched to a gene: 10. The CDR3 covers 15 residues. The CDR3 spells CASSHQPDRGRGYTF. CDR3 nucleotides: TGTGCCAGCAGCCACCAGCCTGACAGGGGGAGAGGCTACACCTTC.

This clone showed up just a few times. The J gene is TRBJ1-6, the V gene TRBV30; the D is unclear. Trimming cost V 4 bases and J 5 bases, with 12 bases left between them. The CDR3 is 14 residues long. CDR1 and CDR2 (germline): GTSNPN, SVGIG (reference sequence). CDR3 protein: CAWKGILDNSPLHF. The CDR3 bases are TGTGCCTGGAAGGGTATTCTCGATAATTCACCCCTCCACTTT.

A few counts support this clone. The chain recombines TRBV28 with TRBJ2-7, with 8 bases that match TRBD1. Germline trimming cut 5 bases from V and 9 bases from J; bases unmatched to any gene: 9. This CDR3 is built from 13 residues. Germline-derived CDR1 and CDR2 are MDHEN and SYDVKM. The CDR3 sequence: CASSPGQGGVQYF. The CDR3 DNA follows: TGTGCCAGCAGTCCCGGACAGGGAGGAGTGCAGTACTTC.

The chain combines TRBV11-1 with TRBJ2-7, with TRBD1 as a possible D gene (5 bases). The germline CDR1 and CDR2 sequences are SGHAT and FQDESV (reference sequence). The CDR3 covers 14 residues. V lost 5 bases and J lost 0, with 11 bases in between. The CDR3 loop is CASSLQGNSYEQYF. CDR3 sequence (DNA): TGTGCCAGCAGCCTCCAGGGCAACTCCTACGAGCAGTACTTC.

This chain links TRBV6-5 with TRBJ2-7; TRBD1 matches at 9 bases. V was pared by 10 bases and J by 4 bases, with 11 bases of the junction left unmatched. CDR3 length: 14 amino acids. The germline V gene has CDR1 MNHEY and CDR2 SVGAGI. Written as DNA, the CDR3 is TGTGCCACAGGCACCGGGGACAGGGTTTACGAGCAGTACTTC. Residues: CATGTGDRVYEQYF.

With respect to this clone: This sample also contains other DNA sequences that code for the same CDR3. CDR3 in DNA: TGTGCCTGGAGTCCCGCCACTGAAGCTTTCTTT. Amino acid sequence: CAWSPATEAFF. The chain is built from TRBV30 and TRBJ1-1; D not certain. V shed 2 bases and J shed 4 bases, with 5 bases lying between them. The length of the CDR3 is 11 residues. Germline CDR1 GTSNPN, CDR2 SVGIG (reference sequence).

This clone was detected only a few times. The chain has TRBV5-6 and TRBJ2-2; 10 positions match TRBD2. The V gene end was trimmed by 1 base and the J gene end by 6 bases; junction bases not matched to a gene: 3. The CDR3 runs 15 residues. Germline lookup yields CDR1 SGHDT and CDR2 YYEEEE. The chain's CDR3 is CASSLRTSGSGELFF. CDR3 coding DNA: TGTGCCAGCAGCTTGCGGACTAGCGGTTCCGGGGAGCTGTTTTTT. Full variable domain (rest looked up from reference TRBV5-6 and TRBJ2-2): DAGVTQSPTHLIKTRGQQVTLRCSPKSGHDTVSWYQQALGQGPQFIFQYYEEEERQRGNFPDRFSGHQFPNYSSELNVNALLLGDSALYLCASSLRTSGSGELFFGEGSRLTVL.

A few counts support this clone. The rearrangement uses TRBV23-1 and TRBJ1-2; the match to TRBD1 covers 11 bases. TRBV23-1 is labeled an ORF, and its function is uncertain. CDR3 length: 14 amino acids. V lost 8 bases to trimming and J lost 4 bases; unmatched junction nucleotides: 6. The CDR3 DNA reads TGCGCCAGCTCTTGGGACAGGGGGTGCTATGGCTACACCTTC. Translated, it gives CASSWDRGCYGYTF.

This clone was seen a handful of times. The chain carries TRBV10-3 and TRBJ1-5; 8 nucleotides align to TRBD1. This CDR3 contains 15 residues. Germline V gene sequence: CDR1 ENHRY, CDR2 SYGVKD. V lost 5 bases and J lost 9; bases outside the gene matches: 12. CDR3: CAISPDRVGQGPQHF. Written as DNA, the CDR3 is TGTGCCATCAGTCCGGACAGGGTGGGGCAAGGGCCCCAGCATTTT.

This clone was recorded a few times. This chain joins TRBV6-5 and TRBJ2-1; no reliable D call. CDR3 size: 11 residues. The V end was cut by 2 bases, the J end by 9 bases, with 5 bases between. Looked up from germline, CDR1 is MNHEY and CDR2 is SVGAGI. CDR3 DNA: TGTGCCAGCAGTTACGCCGGTGAGCAGTTCTTC. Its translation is CASSYAGEQFF.

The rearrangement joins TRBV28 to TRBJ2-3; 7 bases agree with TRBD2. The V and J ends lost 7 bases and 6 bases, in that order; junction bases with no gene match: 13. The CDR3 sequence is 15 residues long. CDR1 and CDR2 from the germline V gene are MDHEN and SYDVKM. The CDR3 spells CASTWGTITEDTQYF. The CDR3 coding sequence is TGTGCCAGCACCTGGGGGACTATTACGGAGGATACGCAGTATTTT. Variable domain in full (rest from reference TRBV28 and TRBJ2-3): DVKVTQSSRYLVKRTGEKVFLECVQDMDHENMFWYRQDPGLGLRLIYFSYDVKMKEKGDIPEGYSVSREKKERFSLILESASTNQTSMYLCASTWGTITEDTQYFGPGTRLTVL.

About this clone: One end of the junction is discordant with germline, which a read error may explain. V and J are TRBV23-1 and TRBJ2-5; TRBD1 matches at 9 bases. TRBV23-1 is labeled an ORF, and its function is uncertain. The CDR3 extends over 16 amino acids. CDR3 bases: TGCGCCAGCAGTCAATCGGACAGGGGATTCCAAGAGATCCAGTACTTC. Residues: CASSQSDRGFQEIQYF.

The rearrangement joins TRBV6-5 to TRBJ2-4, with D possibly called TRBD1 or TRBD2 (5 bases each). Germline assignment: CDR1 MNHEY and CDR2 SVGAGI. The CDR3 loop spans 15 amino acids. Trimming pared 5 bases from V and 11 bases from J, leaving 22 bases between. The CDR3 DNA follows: TGTGCCAGCAGTGCCCCGGGGCAGTTAAAAACGGTTCAGTACTTC. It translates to CASSAPGQLKTVQYF.

The CDR3 loop is CAWSTSKGYEQYF. The DNA of the CDR3 is TGTGCCTGGAGTACCTCTAAGGGCTACGAGCAGTACTTC. V and J are TRBV30 and TRBJ2-7; D gene unclear. The CDR3 runs 13 residues. Trimming took 2 bases from V and 3 from J, leaving 11 bases between them. Germline CDR1 reads GTSNPN; CDR2 reads SVGIG (reference sequence).

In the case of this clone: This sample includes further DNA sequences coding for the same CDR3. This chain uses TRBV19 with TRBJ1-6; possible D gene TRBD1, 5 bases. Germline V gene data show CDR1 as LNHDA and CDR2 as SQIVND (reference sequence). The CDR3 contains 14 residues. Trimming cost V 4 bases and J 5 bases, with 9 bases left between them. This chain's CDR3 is CASSTGTDNSPLHF. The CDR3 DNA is TGTGCCAGTAGTACCGGGACCGATAATTCACCCCTCCACTTT.

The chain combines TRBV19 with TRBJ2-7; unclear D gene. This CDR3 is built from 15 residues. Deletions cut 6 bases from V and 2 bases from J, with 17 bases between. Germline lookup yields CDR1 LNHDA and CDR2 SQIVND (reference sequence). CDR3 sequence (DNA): TGTGCCAGTAGCACTCGTCCCGGCAGGACCTACGAGCAGTACTTC. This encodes CASSTRPGRTYEQYF.

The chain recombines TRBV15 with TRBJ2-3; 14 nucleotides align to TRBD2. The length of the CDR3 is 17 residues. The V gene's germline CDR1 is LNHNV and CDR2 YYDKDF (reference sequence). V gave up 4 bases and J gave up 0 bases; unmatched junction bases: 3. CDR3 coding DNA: TGTGCCACCAGCACCGGACTAGCGGGGGGTAGCACAGATACGCAGTATTTT. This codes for CATSTGLAGGSTDTQYF. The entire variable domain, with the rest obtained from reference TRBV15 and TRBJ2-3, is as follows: DAMVIQNPRYQVTQFGKPVTLSCSQTLNHNVMYWYQQKSSQAPKLLFHYYDKDFNNEADTPDNFQSRRPNTSFCFLDIRSPGLGDTAMYLCATSTGLAGGSTDTQYFGPGTRLTVL.

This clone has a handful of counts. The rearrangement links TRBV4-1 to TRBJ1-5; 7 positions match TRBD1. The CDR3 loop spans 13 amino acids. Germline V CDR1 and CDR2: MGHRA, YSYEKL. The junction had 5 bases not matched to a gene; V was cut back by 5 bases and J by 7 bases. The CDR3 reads CASSVGQAQPQHF. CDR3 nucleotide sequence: TGCGCCAGCAGCGTCGGACAGGCACAGCCCCAGCATTTT.

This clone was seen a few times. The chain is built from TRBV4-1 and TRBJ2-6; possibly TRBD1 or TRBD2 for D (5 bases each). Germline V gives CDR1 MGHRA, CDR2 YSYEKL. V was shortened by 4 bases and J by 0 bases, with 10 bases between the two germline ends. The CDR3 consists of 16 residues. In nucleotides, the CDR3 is TGCGCCAGCAGCCGGGGGTCTAGCTCTGGGGCCAACGTCCTGACTTTC. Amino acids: CASSRGSSSGANVLTF.

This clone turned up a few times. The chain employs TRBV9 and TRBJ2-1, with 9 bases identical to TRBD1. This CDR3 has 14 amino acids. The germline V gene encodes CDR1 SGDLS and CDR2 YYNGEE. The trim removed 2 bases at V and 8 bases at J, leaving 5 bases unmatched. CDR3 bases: TGTGCCAGCAGCGTCGGGACAGGGATCCATGAGCAGTTCTTC. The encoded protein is CASSVGTGIHEQFF.

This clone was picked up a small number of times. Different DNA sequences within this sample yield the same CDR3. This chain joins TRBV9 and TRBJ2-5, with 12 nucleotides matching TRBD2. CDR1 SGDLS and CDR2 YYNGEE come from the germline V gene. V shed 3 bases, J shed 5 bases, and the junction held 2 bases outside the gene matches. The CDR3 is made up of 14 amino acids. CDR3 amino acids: CASSAGLAGETQYF. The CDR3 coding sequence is TGTGCCAGCAGCGCAGGACTAGCGGGGGAGACCCAGTACTTC.

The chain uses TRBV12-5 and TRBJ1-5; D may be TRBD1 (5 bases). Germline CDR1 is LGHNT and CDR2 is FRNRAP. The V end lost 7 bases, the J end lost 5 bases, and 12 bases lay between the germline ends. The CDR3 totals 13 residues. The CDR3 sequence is CASANQGYQPQHF. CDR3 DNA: TGTGCTAGTGCCAACCAGGGTTATCAGCCCCAGCATTTT.

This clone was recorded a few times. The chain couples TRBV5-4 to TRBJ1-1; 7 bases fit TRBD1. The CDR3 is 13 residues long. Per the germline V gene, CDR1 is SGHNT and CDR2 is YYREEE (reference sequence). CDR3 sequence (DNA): TGTGCAGAGGGGGCGGGGGCCGCCGCTGAAGCTTTCTTT. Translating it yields CAEGAGAAAEAFF. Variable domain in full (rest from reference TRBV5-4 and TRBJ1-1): ETGVTQSPTHLIKTRGQQVTLRCSSQSGHNTVSWYQQALGQGPQFIFQYYREEENGRGNFPPRFSGLQFPNYSSELNVNALELDDSALYLCAEGAGAAAEAFFGQGTRLTVV.

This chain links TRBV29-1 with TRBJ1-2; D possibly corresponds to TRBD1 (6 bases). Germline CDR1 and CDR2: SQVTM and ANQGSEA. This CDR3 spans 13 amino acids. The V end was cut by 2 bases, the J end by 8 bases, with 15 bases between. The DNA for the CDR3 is TGCAGCGTTGAAAGGAGGACAGAGGGAGGCTACACCTTC. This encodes CSVERRTEGGYTF. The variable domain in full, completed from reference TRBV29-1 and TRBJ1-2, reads SAVISQKPSRDICQRGTSLTIQCQVDSQVTMMFWYRQQPGQSLTLIATANQGSEATYESGFVIDKFPISRPNLTFSTLTVSNMSPEDSSIYLCSVERRTEGGYTFGSGTRLTVV.